The 2 T cell receptor beta chains in this list originate from one sample, sequenced in a study of T cell clones after liver transplantation. The data were produced by immunoSEQ multiplex PCR, yet TCRdb's version contains in-frame clones alone and is incomplete. The table shows 50,000 to 70,000 clones, with approximately 70% occurring only once. Sample: CD4+ T cells from blood, taken at the approximately 15-month timepoint. All receptors come from a human patient who received a liver transplant. The graft donor may have given rise to some T cells.

This chain uses TRBV30 with TRBJ1-5; 8 bases align to TRBD1. CDR1 GTSNPN and CDR2 SVGIG come from the germline V gene (reference sequence). Losses at the gene ends were 3 bases for V and 3 bases for J; bases not matched to a gene: 4. The CDR3 has 14 amino acids. The CDR3 DNA sequence: TGTGCCTGGAGGGGCCAGGGGGCCAATCAGCCCCAGCATTTT. Translation gives CAWRGQGANQPQHF.

DNA for the CDR3: TGTGCCAGCAGCGGGACAGGGGGCTCGTATCAGCCCCAGCATTTT. This codes for CASSGTGGSYQPQHF. The rearrangement joins TRBV2 to TRBJ1-5; 12 bases fit TRBD1. J was trimmed by 5 bases and V by 6 bases; bases with no gene match: 5. This CDR3 region has 15 residues. CDR1 and CDR2 from the germline V gene are SNHLY and FYNNEI. Looking up the rest from reference TRBV2 and TRBJ1-5 gives the full variable domain: EPEVTQTPSHQVTQMGQEVILRCVPISNHLYFYWYRQILGQKVEFLVSFYNNEISEKSEIFDDQFSVERPDGSNFTLKIRSTKLEDSAMYFCASSGTGGSYQPQHFGDGTRLSIL.